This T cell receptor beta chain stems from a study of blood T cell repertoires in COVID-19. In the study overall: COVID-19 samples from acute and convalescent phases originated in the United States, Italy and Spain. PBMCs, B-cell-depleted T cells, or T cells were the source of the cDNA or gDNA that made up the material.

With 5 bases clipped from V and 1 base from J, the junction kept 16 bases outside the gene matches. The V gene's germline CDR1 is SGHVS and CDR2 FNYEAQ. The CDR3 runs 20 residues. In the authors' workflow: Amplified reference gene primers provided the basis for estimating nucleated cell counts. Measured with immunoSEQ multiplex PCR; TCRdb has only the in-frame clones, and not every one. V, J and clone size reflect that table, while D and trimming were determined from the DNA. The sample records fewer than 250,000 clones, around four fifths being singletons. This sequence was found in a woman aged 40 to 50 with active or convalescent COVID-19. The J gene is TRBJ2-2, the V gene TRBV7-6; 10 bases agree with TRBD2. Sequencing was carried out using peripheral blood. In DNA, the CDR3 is TGTGCCAGCAGCCGCCCCGGGGGGCTAGCGGGGGCAAAGAACACCGGGGAGCTGTTTTTT. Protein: CASSRPGGLAGAKNTGELFF.